These 29 T cell receptor beta chains came from one sample sequenced in a study of lymphopenia after photon versus proton radiotherapy. Profiled with immunoSEQ multiplex PCR; TCRdb holds only in-frame clones, not every one. This table holds 150,000 or so clones, approximately 86% found once. This sample comprised peripheral blood, obtained from a patient treated with photon-based radiotherapy. The receptors were sampled from a man in his fifties with gastric cancer.

The chain joins TRBV4-1 to TRBJ1-2; D remains unclear. This CDR3 has 15 residues. Germline V lookup: CDR1 MGHRA, CDR2 YSYEKL. Trimming took 0 bases from V and 4 from J, leaving 12 bases between them. This CDR3 reads CASSQESVSLYGYTF. The CDR3 coding sequence is TGCGCCAGCAGCCAAGAATCGGTCTCCCTCTATGGCTACACCTTC.

This clone was seen a single time. V is TRBV10-1 and J is TRBJ2-3, with 7 bases aligning to TRBD2. The CDR3 totals 15 residues. CDR1 WNHNN and CDR2 SYGVQD come from the germline V gene (reference sequence). V was pared by 1 base and J by 4 bases, with 5 bases of the junction left unmatched. The CDR3 bases are TGCGCCAGCAGTGAGTTTGGCGGGAGCTCAGATACGCAGTATTTT. Translated: CASSEFGGSSDTQYF.

V usage is TRBV27 and J usage is TRBJ1-1, with 9 bases lining up with TRBD1. The junction had 8 bases not matched to a gene; V was cut back by 6 bases and J by 3 bases. CDR1 MNHEY and CDR2 SMNVEV come from the germline V gene (reference sequence). This CDR3 has 15 residues. CDR3 residues: CASRYIQGAYTEAFF. The CDR3 bases are TGTGCCAGCAGATATATACAGGGGGCCTACACTGAAGCTTTCTTT.

By share of the sample, this clone is medium-sized. The gene calls are TRBV11-2 and TRBJ2-5; D may correspond to TRBD1 or TRBD2 (5 bases each). V was trimmed by 2 bases and J by 5 bases, leaving 9 bases between them. Germline CDR1 SGHAT, CDR2 FQNNGV. CDR3 length: 13 amino acids. CDR3 in DNA: TGTGCCAGCAGCTTATGGGGGAGCGAGACCCAGTACTTC. Its protein is CASSLWGSETQYF.

This clone was seen a single time. The V call is TRBV6-1, the J call TRBJ1-3; D is unresolved. Germline CDR1 and CDR2: MNHNS and SASEGT. This CDR3 contains 16 residues. V was shortened by 3 bases and J by 0 bases, with 12 bases between the two germline ends. The CDR3 DNA reads as TGTGCCAGCAGTGAGTATCCGGGGAGCTCTGGAAACACCATATATTTT. Amino acids: CASSEYPGSSGNTIYF.

The chain is built from TRBV5-1 and TRBJ2-7, with TRBD2 as a possible D gene (6 bases). Trimming removed 0 bases from V and 0 bases from J, with 10 bases in between. The germline CDR1 and CDR2 sequences are SGHRS and YFSETQ. The CDR3 runs to 15 residues. The CDR3 nucleotides are TGCGCCAGCAGCTTGGCTAGCGAGTCCTCCTACGAGCAGTACTTC. This gives the protein CASSLASESSYEQYF. Full variable domain (missing parts from reference TRBV5-1 and TRBJ2-7): KAGVTQTPRYLIKTRGQQVTLSCSPISGHRSVSWYQQTPGQGLQFLFEYFSETQRNKGNFPGRFSGRQFSNSRSEMNVSTLELGDSALYLCASSLASESSYEQYFGPGTRLTVT.

The sample holds one count of this clone. This sequence joins TRBV19 and TRBJ2-7; TRBD1 matches at 8 bases. The CDR3 runs to 13 residues. The V gene's germline CDR1 is LNHDA and CDR2 SQIVND (reference sequence). Trimming took 4 bases from V and 3 from J; bases not matched to a gene: 2. The CDR3 DNA follows: TGTGCCAGTAGTACGACAGGGGTCTACGAGCAGTACTTC. Its protein product is CASSTTGVYEQYF. The full variable domain, with the rest looked up from reference TRBV19 and TRBJ2-7, is DGGITQSPKYLFRKEGQNVTLSCEQNLNHDAMYWYRQDPGQGLRLIYYSQIVNDFQKGDIAEGYSVSREKKESFPLTVTSAQKNPTAFYLCASSTTGVYEQYFGPGTRLTVT.

This chain joins TRBV21-1 and TRBJ1-1. TRBV21-1 corresponds to a pseudogene. The length of the CDR3 is 16 residues. This CDR3 reads CASSNTAENMNTEAFF. As DNA, the CDR3 is TGTGCCAGCAGCAATACGGCGGAAAACATGAACACTGAAGCTTTCTTT.

This chain connects TRBV10-1 to TRBJ2-3, with D tentatively TRBD1 (7 bases). The V gene's germline CDR1 is WNHNN and CDR2 SYGVQD (reference sequence). The CDR3 totals 14 residues. V shed 6 bases and J shed 6 bases, with 16 bases lying between them. This CDR3 reads CASSGQVGGDTQYF. In DNA form, the CDR3 reads TGCGCCAGCAGCGGACAGGTCGGAGGGGATACGCAGTATTTT.

This clone has a single count. The V gene is TRBV27, the J gene TRBJ2-3; TRBD2 matches at 7 bases. The ends lost 9 bases at V and 2 bases at J; junction bases unmatched: 11. Germline V CDR1 and CDR2: MNHEY, SMNVEV (reference sequence). CDR3 length: 15 residues. CDR3 protein: CARPPQRGNTDTQYF. CDR3 coding DNA: TGTGCCAGACCCCCCCAGCGGGGAAACACAGATACGCAGTATTTT.

The chain links TRBV7-2 to TRBJ2-1, with TRBD2 identical over 8 bases. Germline V gene lookup returns CDR1 SGHTA and CDR2 FQGNSA. The CDR3 loop spans 19 amino acids. V shed 5 bases, J shed 2 bases, and the junction held 17 bases outside the gene matches. The CDR3, as DNA: TGTGCCAGCAGCCCCTGGGCTCTAACTAGCGGACTGCCCTACAATGAGCAGTTCTTC. Encoded protein: CASSPWALTSGLPYNEQFF.

Here the CDR3 reads CASSLSPRQGYQETQYF. The CDR3 DNA follows: TGTGCCAGCAGTTTATCCCCTCGACAGGGGTACCAAGAGACCCAGTACTTC. The chain uses TRBV27 and TRBJ2-5, with 8 bases lining up with TRBD1. This CDR3 has 17 amino acids. Germline V gene data show CDR1 as MNHEY and CDR2 as SMNVEV (reference sequence). V dropped 0 bases and J dropped 0; count of bases not matched to a gene: 6.

As for this clone: The same CDR3 can be traced to other DNA sequences in this sample. This chain links TRBV7-2 with TRBJ2-7; 11 bases are a match to TRBD1. Germline-derived CDR1 and CDR2 are SGHTA and FQGNSA. The CDR3 totals 14 residues. With 3 bases clipped from V and 2 bases from J, the junction kept 0 bases outside the gene matches. The CDR3 DNA is TGTGCCAGCAGCTTGGGACAGGGGGCCTACGAGCAGTACTTC. Protein: CASSLGQGAYEQYF. Combining the CDR3 with reference TRBV7-2 and TRBJ2-7 gives the whole variable domain GAGVSQSPSNKVTEKGKDVELRCDPISGHTALYWYRQSLGQGLEFLIYFQGNSAPDKSGLPSDRFSAERTGGSVSTLTIQRTQQEDSAVYLCASSLGQGAYEQYFGPGTRLTVT.

This chain joins TRBV12-5 and TRBJ2-1; TRBD1 agrees at 11 bases. J lost 8 bases, V lost 4 bases, and 7 bases had no gene match. The germline gives CDR1 LGHNT, CDR2 FRNRAP. This CDR3 region has 15 residues. CDR3 protein: CASGSGTGGGDEQFF. The CDR3 DNA is TGTGCTAGTGGTTCTGGGACAGGGGGTGGGGATGAGCAGTTCTTC.

This clone was detected once. The CDR3, as DNA: TGTGCCAGCTCACCACTGGGTCCTGTATACAATGAGCAGTTCTTC. Protein sequence: CASSPLGPVYNEQFF. The chain is built from TRBV18 and TRBJ2-1, with D unresolved. This CDR3 is built from 15 residues. Looked up from germline, CDR1 is KGHSH and CDR2 is LQKENI. V was trimmed by 1 base and J by 4 bases, leaving 11 bases between them.

The rearrangement links TRBV5-4 to TRBJ2-1; perhaps TRBD2 as D (6 bases). CDR1 and CDR2 from the germline V gene are SGHNT and YYREEE (reference sequence). V gave up 2 bases and J gave up 6 bases, with 18 bases separating them. The CDR3 spans 16 residues. CDR3 region: CASSFGLPLQANEQFF. The CDR3 nucleotides read TGTGCCAGCAGCTTTGGACTACCCCTCCAGGCCAATGAGCAGTTCTTC.

The V gene is TRBV4-3, the J gene TRBJ2-7; 11 nucleotides match TRBD2. The CDR3 is 15 amino acids. Germline V gene sequence: CDR1 LGHNA, CDR2 YSLEER. V lost 3 bases and J lost 2; bases outside the gene matches: 3. The CDR3 spells CASSQGTSGPYEQYF. The CDR3, as DNA: TGCGCCAGCAGCCAGGGGACTAGCGGCCCCTACGAGCAGTACTTC.

This chain joins TRBV29-1 and TRBJ2-3; 8 bases are shared with TRBD1. V shed 7 bases, J shed 1 base, and the junction held 7 bases outside the gene matches. This CDR3 contains 14 residues. Germline CDR1 is SQVTM and CDR2 is ANQGSEA. The CDR3 coding sequence is TGCAGCGCCGGGACAGGATTCGGCACAGATACGCAGTATTTT. This sequence encodes CSAGTGFGTDTQYF.

V usage is TRBV4-1 and J usage is TRBJ2-7, with 11 bases that match TRBD1. This CDR3 has 15 residues. Trimming removed 4 bases from V and 0 bases from J; junction bases left unmatched: 2. Germline values: CDR1 MGHRA, CDR2 YSYEKL. CDR3 sequence: CASSRGQGASYEQYF. The CDR3 nucleotides read TGCGCCAGCAGCCGAGGACAGGGGGCCTCCTACGAGCAGTACTTC.

J is TRBJ2-3 and V is TRBV5-1, with 7 positions matching TRBD2. This CDR3 has 17 amino acids. V was pared by 3 bases and J by 1 base, with 11 bases of the junction left unmatched. Germline V gives CDR1 SGHRS, CDR2 YFSETQ. Written as DNA, the CDR3 is TGCGCCAGCAGCTGGGGCCGACGGACTAGTGGCACAGATACGCAGTATTTT. This sequence encodes CASSWGRRTSGTDTQYF.

This clone came up once. The CDR3 sequence: CASSIDPGHPYYEQYF. The CDR3 nucleotides read TGTGCCAGTAGTATAGATCCGGGACACCCCTACTACGAGCAGTACTTC. The chain uses TRBV19 and TRBJ2-7; possibly TRBD1 for D (6 bases). There are 16 residues in the CDR3. CDR1 is LNHDA, CDR2 SQIVND, per germline (reference sequence). Deletions cut 0 bases from V and 3 bases from J, with 15 bases between.

The rearrangement uses TRBV19 and TRBJ2-1; tentatively, D is TRBD2 (6 bases). Germline assignment: CDR1 LNHDA and CDR2 SQIVND (reference sequence). The CDR3 is made up of 16 amino acids. Deletions cut 1 base from V and 7 bases from J, with 17 bases between. The CDR3 sequence: CASSIGGTPVGNEQFF. CDR3 coding DNA: TGTGCCAGTAGTATAGGGGGGACTCCTGTTGGGAATGAGCAGTTCTTC.

The chain carries TRBV29-1 and TRBJ1-3, with a tentative D call TRBD1 (6 bases). CDR3 length: 13 amino acids. Trimming shortened V by 5 bases and J by 1 base, and 9 bases separated the two germline ends. Germline CDR1 SQVTM, CDR2 ANQGSEA. The CDR3 protein is CSVTQGSGNTIYF. The DNA of the CDR3 is TGCAGCGTTACCCAGGGGTCTGGAAACACCATATATTTT.

The V and J genes are TRBV7-2 and TRBJ2-5; D is undetermined. CDR1 is SGHTA, CDR2 FQGNSA, per germline. Deletions cut 1 base from V and 2 bases from J, with 5 bases between. The CDR3 extends over 13 amino acids. CDR3 protein: CASSLGQQETQYF. The CDR3 DNA follows: TGTGCCAGCAGCTTAGGGCAGCAAGAGACCCAGTACTTC.

The V call is TRBV5-1, the J call TRBJ2-1; 7 nucleotides match TRBD2. V trimming: 3 bases; J trimming: 4 bases; junction bases outside the gene matches: 1. The CDR3 consists of 13 residues. Germline V gene sequence: CDR1 SGHRS, CDR2 YFSETQ. In nucleotides, the CDR3 is TGCGCCAGCAGCTGGGGACTATACAATGAGCAGTTCTTC. It translates to CASSWGLYNEQFF.

The chain combines TRBV2 with TRBJ2-7; TRBD2 agrees at 7 bases. The length of the CDR3 is 13 residues. V gave up 7 bases and J gave up 3 bases; unmatched junction bases: 6. Germline V CDR1 and CDR2: SNHLY, FYNNEI. The CDR3 sequence: CASTGTNFYEQYF. Written as DNA, the CDR3 is TGTGCCAGCACCGGGACTAACTTCTACGAGCAGTACTTC.

The V gene is TRBV7-8, the J gene TRBJ1-3; TRBD1 agrees at 7 bases. Germline V lookup: CDR1 SGHVS, CDR2 FQNEAQ. Trimming removed 5 bases from V and 2 bases from J; junction bases left unmatched: 6. This CDR3 contains 15 residues. For the CDR3, the DNA is TGTGCCAGCAGCCTACTTAGGGGGCCTGGAAACACCATATATTTT. Protein product: CASSLLRGPGNTIYF.

The V gene is TRBV27, the J gene TRBJ2-1; 7 positions agree with TRBD2. The ends lost 1 base at V and 5 bases at J; junction bases unmatched: 2. This CDR3 comprises 14 residues. Germline V gives CDR1 MNHEY, CDR2 SMNVEV (reference sequence). The CDR3 sequence is CASSLLTSDNEQFF. The CDR3 nucleotides are TGTGCCAGCAGTTTATTAACTAGCGACAATGAGCAGTTCTTC.

The chain has TRBV19 and TRBJ2-5, with D maybe TRBD2 (5 bases). CDR3 size: 14 residues. Trimming took off 5 bases at V and 3 bases at J, with 13 bases between the two ends. The germline gives CDR1 LNHDA, CDR2 SQIVND (reference sequence). This chain's CDR3 is CASSSPGSEETQYF. The DNA for the CDR3 is TGTGCCAGTAGTTCCCCGGGATCAGAAGAGACCCAGTACTTC.